This TCR beta chain was retrieved from a study of T cell responses to AZD1222 COVID-19 vaccine. Broader study findings: Nearly half of the spike-specific TCRs reportedly recognize variant regions that carry no mutations. Only a handful of AZD1222 recipients were seropositive at baseline. Researchers took repertoire samples only after the peak T cell response had come.

Combined were second doses at about 4 or about 12 weeks. From germline, CDR1 is SGHDN and CDR2 FVKESK. Trimming left V 1 base short and J 1 base short, with 11 bases between. The CDR3 has 16 amino acids. The table came from immunoSEQ multiplex PCR; TCRdb's copy has only in-frame clones and leaves some out. The table lists roughly 87,000 clones, about nine tenths of them singletons. Comments on this clone: Its antigen is as yet unknown.

This receptor was taken from an adult who received the AZD1222 COVID-19 vaccine. The V and J genes are TRBV14 and TRBJ1-3, with D unresolved. Sequences were derived from peripheral blood, sampled 28 days after the second AZD1222 dose. CDR3 sequence (DNA): TGTGCCAGCAGCCAAGGCCACCAATTGTCTGGAAACACCATATATTTT. It yields the protein CASSQGHQLSGNTIYF.